The source of this T cell receptor (beta chain) is a study of preoperative IRX-2 immunotherapy in early breast cancer. Using immunoSEQ multiplex PCR, the repertoire was profiled, and TCRdb retains in-frame clones only, with some absent. The sample includes 43,000 or so clones, approximately 94% seen only once; the top ten take more than 1.5%. The treatment: preoperative locoregional IRX-2 cytokine immunotherapy. Patients received preoperative, locoregional IRX-2 cytokine immunotherapy in a phase Ib study. V shed 4 bases, J shed 0 bases, and the junction held 2 bases outside the gene matches. The CDR3 covers 15 residues. The germline gives CDR1 SGDLS, CDR2 YYNGEE.

The sequence was obtained from a human donor with breast cancer. Source: tumor tissue, taken after IRX-2 immunotherapy. The rearrangement joins TRBV9 to TRBJ2-1; TRBD2 matches 9 bases. CDR3 in amino acids: CASSFSGSSYNEQFF. CDR3 nucleotide sequence: TGTGCCAGCAGCTTTAGCGGGAGCTCCTACAATGAGCAGTTCTTC.